This record concerns one TCR beta chain sequence. This sample was included in a study of T cell changes during pregnancy in multiple sclerosis. Sequencing used immunoSEQ multiplex PCR; TCRdb keeps in-frame clones, though not all of them. The table records just over 30,000 clones, 70% to 90% of them present only once. This CDR3 has 17 amino acids. J lost 7 bases, V lost 0 bases, and 12 bases had no gene match. The V gene's germline CDR1 is MGHRA and CDR2 YSYEKL. The chain carries TRBV4-1 and TRBJ2-1, with 7 positions matching TRBD2. This sequence was found in a female donor with multiple sclerosis, enrolled in a pregnancy study. The material was CD8+ T cells from peripheral blood mononuclear cells, obtained in the second trimester of pregnancy. CDR3 DNA sequence: TGCGCCAGCAGCCAAGACTTTAATGTTCTAGCGGAGAATGAGCAGTTCTTC. This translates into CASSQDFNVLAENEQFF.